This T cell receptor beta chain is drawn from a study of blood T cell repertoires in COVID-19. As for the study in general: Researchers got acute and convalescent COVID-19 samples from the United States, Italy and Spain.

Original processing methods: From reference gene primer amplification, estimates of nucleated cell counts were derived. TCRdb's table, derived via immunoSEQ multiplex PCR, lists solely in-frame clones and lacks some. D and trimming come from the DNA, and the V and J calls and clone size come from that table. The table has about 96,000 clones, about 90% seen once. There are 13 residues in the CDR3. The V gene end was trimmed by 2 bases and the J gene end by 7 bases; junction bases not matched to a gene: 1. From germline, CDR1 is MNHNY and CDR2 SVGAGI (reference sequence). Seattle cases were enrolled at active infection and followed longitudinally. In this sample, this clone turned up a few times.

The rearrangement joins TRBV6-6 to TRBJ2-1; 8 bases line up with TRBD1. The sequenced sample consisted of peripheral blood. The clonotype comes from a human donor with COVID-19, enrolled during active disease. The donor label of this sample is uncertain. The CDR3 DNA reads as TGTGCCAGCAGTTACCAGGGGGCGAATGAGCAGTTCTTC. Protein sequence: CASSYQGANEQFF.